These 10 T cell receptor beta chains were sequenced from one sample in a study of cytomegalovirus exposure and HLA in healthy donors. PCR was performed using 60 Vbeta and 13 Jbeta primers. Clones were read by immunoSEQ multiplex PCR, and TCRdb kept only the in-frame ones, dropping some. The repertoire holds around 80,000 clones, with 74% as singletons. The sample comprised PBMCs. The receptors stem from a man aged 35 to 55 in good health and CMV-seropositive.

The chain is built from TRBV9 and TRBJ1-4, with 9 bases aligning to TRBD1. J gave up 3 bases and V 1 base, and 7 bases lay outside the gene matches. CDR1 and CDR2 (germline): SGDLS, YYNGEE. The CDR3 is 17 amino acids. CDR3 residues: CASSVWKGQGPNEKLFF. For the CDR3, the DNA is TGTGCCAGCAGCGTATGGAAGGGACAGGGCCCTAATGAAAAACTGTTTTTT.

The J gene is TRBJ1-1, the V gene TRBV6-1, with 8 bases that match TRBD1. V shed 1 base, J shed 1 base, and the junction held 5 bases outside the gene matches. CDR1 is MNHNS, CDR2 SASEGT, per germline. This CDR3 has 16 residues. The CDR3 loop reads CASSEGQGPGNTEAFF. The CDR3 DNA follows: TGTGCCAGCAGTGAAGGACAGGGGCCGGGGAACACTGAAGCTTTCTTT.

This clone appeared a few times. The chain's CDR3 is CASSYPSSYNEQFF. CDR3 coding DNA: TGTGCCAGTTCCTACCCAAGCTCCTACAATGAGCAGTTCTTC. The chain uses TRBV19 and TRBJ2-1; D gene unclear. V was trimmed by 8 bases and J by 0 bases, leaving 11 bases between them. Germline V CDR1 and CDR2: LNHDA, SQIVND (reference sequence). This CDR3 region has 14 residues.

This clone was seen a few times. The V gene is TRBV7-6, the J gene TRBJ2-3, with TRBD2 as a possible D gene (5 bases). With 1 base removed from V and 2 bases from J, the gap between germline ends came to 10 bases. The germline V gene has CDR1 SGHVS and CDR2 FNYEAQ. This CDR3 has 15 residues. CDR3: CASSLVGGSTDTQYF. In nucleotides, the CDR3 is TGTGCCAGCAGCTTAGTTGGAGGATCCACAGATACGCAGTATTTT.

This chain connects TRBV10-3 to TRBJ2-5; TRBD1 is a possible D gene (6 bases). Looked up from germline, CDR1 is ENHRY and CDR2 is SYGVKD. The CDR3 has 15 residues. The V gene lost 2 bases and the J gene lost 5 bases, with 15 bases spanning the gap. This chain's CDR3 is CAISERSGDLETQYF. CDR3 sequence (DNA): TGTGCCATCAGTGAGAGATCAGGGGATCTGGAGACCCAGTACTTC.

This chain joins TRBV27 and TRBJ2-5, with D unclear. V lost 8 bases and J 3 bases, leaving 13 bases between the germline ends. The CDR3 length is 13 residues. Looked up from germline, CDR1 is MNHEY and CDR2 is SMNVEV (reference sequence). The CDR3 reads CASQPSQEETQYF. The CDR3 nucleotides are TGTGCCAGCCAACCGTCCCAGGAAGAGACCCAGTACTTC.

The V gene is TRBV30, the J gene TRBJ1-5; D is undetermined. Germline values: CDR1 GTSNPN, CDR2 SVGIG (reference sequence). The CDR3 spans 13 residues. Trimming cost V 3 bases and J 8 bases, with 14 bases left between them. CDR3 sequence (DNA): TGTGCCTGGAGAGCGCCGGGAGTAGAGCCCCAGCATTTT. Translating it yields CAWRAPGVEPQHF.

The chain combines TRBV5-4 with TRBJ1-2; possibly TRBD1 for D (6 bases). V was shortened by 2 bases and J by 4 bases, with 12 bases between the two germline ends. This CDR3 is 14 amino acids long. Germline V CDR1 and CDR2: SGHNT, YYREEE (reference sequence). CDR3 DNA: TGTGCCAGCAGCTTTTACGACAGGTCCTATGGCTACACCTTC. Protein product: CASSFYDRSYGYTF.

Remarks on this clone: One junction end disagrees with the germline gene, perhaps due to a read error. V and J are TRBV5-1 and TRBJ1-6; D perhaps matches TRBD1 (5 bases). CDR3 length equals 14 residues. Germline CDR1 and CDR2: SGHRS and YFSETQ. CDR3 loop: CATSQGNQNSPLHF. CDR3 nucleotides: TGCGCCACCAGCCAGGGAAATCAGAATTCACCCCTCCACTTT.

The chain couples TRBV6-1 to TRBJ2-7, with D perhaps TRBD2 (6 bases). V shed 8 bases and J shed 6 bases, with 20 bases lying between them. The CDR3 is 14 residues long. The V gene's germline CDR1 is MNHNS and CDR2 SASEGT. The CDR3 here is CASSEGGVMVEQYF. DNA of the CDR3: TGTGCCAGCTCGGAGGGTGGGGTGATGGTCGAGCAGTACTTC.